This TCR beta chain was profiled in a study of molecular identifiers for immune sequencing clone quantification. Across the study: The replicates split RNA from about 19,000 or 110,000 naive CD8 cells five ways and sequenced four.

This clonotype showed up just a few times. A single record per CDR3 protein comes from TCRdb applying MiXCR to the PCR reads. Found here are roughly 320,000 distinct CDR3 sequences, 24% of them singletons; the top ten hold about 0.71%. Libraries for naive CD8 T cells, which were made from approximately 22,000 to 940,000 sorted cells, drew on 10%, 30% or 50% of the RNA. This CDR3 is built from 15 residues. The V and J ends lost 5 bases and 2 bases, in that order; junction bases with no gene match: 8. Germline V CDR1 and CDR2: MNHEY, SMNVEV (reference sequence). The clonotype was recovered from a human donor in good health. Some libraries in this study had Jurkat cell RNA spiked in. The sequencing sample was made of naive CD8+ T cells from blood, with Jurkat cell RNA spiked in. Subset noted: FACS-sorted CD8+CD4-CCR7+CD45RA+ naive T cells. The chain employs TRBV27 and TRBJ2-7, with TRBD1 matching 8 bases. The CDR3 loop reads CASSPDRARTYEQYF. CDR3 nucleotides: TGTGCCAGCAGTCCGGACAGGGCGAGGACCTACGAGCAGTACTTC.